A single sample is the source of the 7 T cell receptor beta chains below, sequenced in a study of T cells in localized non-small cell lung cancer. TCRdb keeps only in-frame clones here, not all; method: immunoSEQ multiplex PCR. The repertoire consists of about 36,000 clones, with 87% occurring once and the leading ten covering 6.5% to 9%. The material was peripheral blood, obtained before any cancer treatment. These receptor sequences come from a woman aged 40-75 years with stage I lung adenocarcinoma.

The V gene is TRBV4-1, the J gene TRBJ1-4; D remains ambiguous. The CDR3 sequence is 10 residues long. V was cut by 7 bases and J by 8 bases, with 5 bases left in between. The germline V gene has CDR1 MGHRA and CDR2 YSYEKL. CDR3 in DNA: TGCGCCAGCAAGCGGGAAAAACTGTTTTTT. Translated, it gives CASKREKLFF.

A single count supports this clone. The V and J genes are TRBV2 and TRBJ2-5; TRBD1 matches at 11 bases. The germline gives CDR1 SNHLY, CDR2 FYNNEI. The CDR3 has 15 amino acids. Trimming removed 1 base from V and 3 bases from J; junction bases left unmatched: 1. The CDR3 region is CASSEGDRGEETQYF. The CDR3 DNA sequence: TGTGCCAGCAGTGAAGGGGACAGGGGGGAAGAGACCCAGTACTTC.

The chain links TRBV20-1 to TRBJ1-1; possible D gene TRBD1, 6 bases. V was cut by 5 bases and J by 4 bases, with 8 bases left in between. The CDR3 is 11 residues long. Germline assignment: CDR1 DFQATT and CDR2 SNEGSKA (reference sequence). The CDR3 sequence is CSAYRVTEAFF. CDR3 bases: TGCAGTGCTTACAGGGTCACTGAAGCTTTCTTT.

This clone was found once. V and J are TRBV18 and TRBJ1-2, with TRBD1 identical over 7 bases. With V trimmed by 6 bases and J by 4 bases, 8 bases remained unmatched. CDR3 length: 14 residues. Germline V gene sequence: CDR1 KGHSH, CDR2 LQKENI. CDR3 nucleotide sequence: TGTGCCAGCTCGCCTACGACAGGGCCCTATGGCTACACCTTC. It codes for CASSPTTGPYGYTF.

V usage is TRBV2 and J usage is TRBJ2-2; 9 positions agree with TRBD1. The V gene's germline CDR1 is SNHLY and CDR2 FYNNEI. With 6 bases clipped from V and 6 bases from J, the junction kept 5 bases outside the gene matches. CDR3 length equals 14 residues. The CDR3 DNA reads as TGTGCCAGCAGATACAGGGGGCTGGCCGGGGAGCTGTTTTTT. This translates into CASRYRGLAGELFF.

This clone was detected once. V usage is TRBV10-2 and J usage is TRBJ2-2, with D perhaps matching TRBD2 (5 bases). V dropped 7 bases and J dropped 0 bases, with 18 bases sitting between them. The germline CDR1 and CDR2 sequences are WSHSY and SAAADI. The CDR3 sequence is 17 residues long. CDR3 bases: TGCGCCAGCACTAGGGCGAGAGGGTTTACGAACACCGGGGAGCTGTTTTTT. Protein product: CASTRARGFTNTGELFF.

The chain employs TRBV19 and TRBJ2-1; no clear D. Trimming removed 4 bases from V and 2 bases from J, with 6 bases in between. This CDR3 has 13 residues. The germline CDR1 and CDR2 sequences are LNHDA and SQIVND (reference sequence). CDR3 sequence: CASSTATYNEQFF. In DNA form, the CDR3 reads TGTGCCAGTAGTACAGCTACCTACAATGAGCAGTTCTTC.